This TCR beta chain appears in the sequencing data of a study of blood T cell repertoires in COVID-19. The overall study: The analysed material was cDNA or gDNA that came from T cells, B-cell-depleted T cells, or PBMCs.

Everyone who took part was roughly 18 to 95 years old, and they came from some 23 US areas. Contact with a PCR-confirmed or clinician-diagnosed COVID-19 case occurred within 2 weeks of entry. The CDR3 is made up of 12 amino acids. The germline gives CDR1 SGHTS, CDR2 YDEGEE. Between the trimmed V and J ends, which lost 0 bases and 6 bases, there was a span of 7 bases. Authors' analysis steps: The authors estimated nucleated cell counts from reference gene primer amplification. Some clones are missing from TCRdb's copy, which holds only in-frame ones; the method was immunoSEQ multiplex PCR. The DNA gave D and trimming, while V, J and clone size come from that table. The data contain some 270,000 clones, around 90% of them singletons.

Sequenced material: PBMCs or T cells enriched from blood (not recorded which). The rearrangement uses TRBV5-8 and TRBJ2-7; D is perhaps TRBD1 (5 bases). This sequence was found in a middle-aged man who had been exposed to COVID-19. The CDR3 region has the DNA TGTGCCAGCAGCTTGGCAGGGTTCGAGCAGTACTTC. Protein product: CASSLAGFEQYF.